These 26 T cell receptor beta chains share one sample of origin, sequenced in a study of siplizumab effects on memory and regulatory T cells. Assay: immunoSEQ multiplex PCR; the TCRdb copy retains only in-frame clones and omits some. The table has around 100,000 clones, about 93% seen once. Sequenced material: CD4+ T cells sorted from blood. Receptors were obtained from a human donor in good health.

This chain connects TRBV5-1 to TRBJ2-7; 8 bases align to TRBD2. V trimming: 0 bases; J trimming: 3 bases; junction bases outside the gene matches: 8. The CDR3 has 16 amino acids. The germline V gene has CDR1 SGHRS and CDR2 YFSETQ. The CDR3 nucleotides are TGCGCCAGCAGCTTGGCCGGGTATAGCGGGATCTACGAGCAGTACTTC. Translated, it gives CASSLAGYSGIYEQYF.

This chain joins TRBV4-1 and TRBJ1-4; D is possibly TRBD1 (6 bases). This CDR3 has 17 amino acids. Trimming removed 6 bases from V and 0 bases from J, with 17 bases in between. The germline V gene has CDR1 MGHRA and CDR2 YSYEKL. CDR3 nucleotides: TGCGCCAGCAGAACGGGACAAGTATTTGCAACTAATGAAAAACTGTTTTTT. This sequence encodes CASRTGQVFATNEKLFF.

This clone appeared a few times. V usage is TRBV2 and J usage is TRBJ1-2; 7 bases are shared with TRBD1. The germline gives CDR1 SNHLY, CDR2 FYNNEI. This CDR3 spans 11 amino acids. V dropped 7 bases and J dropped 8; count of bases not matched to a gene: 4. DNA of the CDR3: TGTGCCAGCAAACCGGGACAGGGCTACACCTTC. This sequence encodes CASKPGQGYTF.

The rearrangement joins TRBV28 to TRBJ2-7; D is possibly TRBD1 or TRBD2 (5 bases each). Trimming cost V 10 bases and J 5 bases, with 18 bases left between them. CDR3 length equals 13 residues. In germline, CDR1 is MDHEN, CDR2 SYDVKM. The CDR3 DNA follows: TGTGCCACTCTCCGAGGTGGGGGTAACGAGCAGTACTTC. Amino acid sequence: CATLRGGGNEQYF.

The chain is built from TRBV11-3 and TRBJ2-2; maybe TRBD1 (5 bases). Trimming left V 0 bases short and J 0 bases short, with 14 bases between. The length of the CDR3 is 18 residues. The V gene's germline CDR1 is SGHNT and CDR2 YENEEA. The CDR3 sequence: CASSLDRWGRANTGELFF. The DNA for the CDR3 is TGTGCCAGCAGCTTAGATCGATGGGGCCGGGCGAACACCGGGGAGCTGTTTTTT.

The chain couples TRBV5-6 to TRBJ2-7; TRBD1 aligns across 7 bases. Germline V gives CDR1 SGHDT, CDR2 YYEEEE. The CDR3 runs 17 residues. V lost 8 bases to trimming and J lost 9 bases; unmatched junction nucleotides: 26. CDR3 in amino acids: CASSRDSYRLFGVAQYF. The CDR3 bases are TGTGCCAGTTCTCGGGACAGTTACCGGCTTTTCGGTGTGGCGCAGTACTTC.

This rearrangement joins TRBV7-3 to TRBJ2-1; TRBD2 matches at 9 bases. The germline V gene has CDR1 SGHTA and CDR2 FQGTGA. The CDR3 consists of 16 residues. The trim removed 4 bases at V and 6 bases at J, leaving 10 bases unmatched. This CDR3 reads CASSSALAGALNEQFF. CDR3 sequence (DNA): TGTGCCAGCAGCTCCGCACTAGCGGGCGCGCTCAATGAGCAGTTCTTC.

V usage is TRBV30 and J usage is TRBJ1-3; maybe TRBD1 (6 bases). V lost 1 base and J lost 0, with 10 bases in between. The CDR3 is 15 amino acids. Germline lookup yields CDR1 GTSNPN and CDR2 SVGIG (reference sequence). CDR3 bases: TGTGCCTGGAGTGAGGGGGTTTCCTCTGGAAACACCATATATTTT. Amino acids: CAWSEGVSSGNTIYF.

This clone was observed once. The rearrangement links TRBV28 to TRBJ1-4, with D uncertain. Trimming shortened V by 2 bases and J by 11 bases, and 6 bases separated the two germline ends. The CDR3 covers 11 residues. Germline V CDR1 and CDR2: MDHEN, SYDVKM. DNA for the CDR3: TGTGCCAGCAGTTTAGGTCTCAAACTGTTTTTT. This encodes CASSLGLKLFF.

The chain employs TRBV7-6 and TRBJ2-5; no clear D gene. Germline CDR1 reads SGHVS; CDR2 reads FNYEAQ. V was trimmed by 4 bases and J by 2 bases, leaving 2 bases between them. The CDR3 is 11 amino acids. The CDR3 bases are TGTGCCAGCAGCTGGCAAGAGACCCAGTACTTC. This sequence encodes CASSWQETQYF.

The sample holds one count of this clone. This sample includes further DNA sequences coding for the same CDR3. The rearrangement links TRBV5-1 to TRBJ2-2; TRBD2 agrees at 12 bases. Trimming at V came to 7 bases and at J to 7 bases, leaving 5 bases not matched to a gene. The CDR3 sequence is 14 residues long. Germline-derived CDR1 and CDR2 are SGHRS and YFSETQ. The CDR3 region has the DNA TGCGCCAGCGGGCTAGCGGGAGGGCTCGGGGAGCTGTTTTTT. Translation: CASGLAGGLGELFF.

CDR3 loop: CSAAGVLTDTQYF. Written as DNA, the CDR3 is TGCAGCGCAGCCGGAGTTTTGACAGATACGCAGTATTTT. The chain is built from TRBV29-1 and TRBJ2-3; D gene unclear. CDR1 and CDR2 (germline): SQVTM, ANQGSEA. V lost 7 bases and J 3 bases, leaving 14 bases between the germline ends. CDR3 size: 13 residues.

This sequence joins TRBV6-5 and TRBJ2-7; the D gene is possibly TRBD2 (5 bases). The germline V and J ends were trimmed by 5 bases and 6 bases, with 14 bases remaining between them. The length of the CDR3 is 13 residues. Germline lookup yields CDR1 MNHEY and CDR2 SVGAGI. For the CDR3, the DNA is TGTGCCAGCAGTGAAAATCGGAGCGGCGAGCAGTACTTC. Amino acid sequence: CASSENRSGEQYF.

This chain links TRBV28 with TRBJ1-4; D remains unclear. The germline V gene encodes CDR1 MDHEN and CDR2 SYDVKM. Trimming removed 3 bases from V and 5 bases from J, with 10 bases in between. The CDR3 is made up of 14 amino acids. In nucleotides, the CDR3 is TGTGCCAGCAGTTTGATTGCGGAAAATGAAAAACTGTTTTTT. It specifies CASSLIAENEKLFF.

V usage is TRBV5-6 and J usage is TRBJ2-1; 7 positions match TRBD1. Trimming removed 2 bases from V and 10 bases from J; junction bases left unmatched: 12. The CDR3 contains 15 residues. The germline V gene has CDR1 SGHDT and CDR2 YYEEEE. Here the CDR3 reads CASSLYPDRMGEQFF. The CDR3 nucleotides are TGTGCCAGCAGCTTATACCCGGACAGGATGGGAGAGCAGTTCTTC.

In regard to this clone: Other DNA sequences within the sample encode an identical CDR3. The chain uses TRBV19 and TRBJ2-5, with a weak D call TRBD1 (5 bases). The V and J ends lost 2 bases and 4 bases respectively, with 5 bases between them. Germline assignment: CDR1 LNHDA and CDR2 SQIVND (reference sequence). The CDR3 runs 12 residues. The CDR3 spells CASSIRGETQYF. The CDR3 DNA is TGTGCCAGTAGTATAAGGGGAGAGACCCAGTACTTC.

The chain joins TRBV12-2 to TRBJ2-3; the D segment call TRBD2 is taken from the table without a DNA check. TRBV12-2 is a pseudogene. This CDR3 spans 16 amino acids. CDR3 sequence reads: CASRHPISGTTDTQYF. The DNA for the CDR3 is TGTGCAAGTCGCCACCCAATTAGCGGGACGACAGATACGCAGTATTTT.

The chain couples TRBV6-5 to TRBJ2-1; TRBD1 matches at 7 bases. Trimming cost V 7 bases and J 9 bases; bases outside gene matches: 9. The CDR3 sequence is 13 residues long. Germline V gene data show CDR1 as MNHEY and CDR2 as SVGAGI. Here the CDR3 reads CASNLGAGGEQFF. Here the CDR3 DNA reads TGTGCCAGCAACCTAGGGGCAGGGGGTGAGCAGTTCTTC.

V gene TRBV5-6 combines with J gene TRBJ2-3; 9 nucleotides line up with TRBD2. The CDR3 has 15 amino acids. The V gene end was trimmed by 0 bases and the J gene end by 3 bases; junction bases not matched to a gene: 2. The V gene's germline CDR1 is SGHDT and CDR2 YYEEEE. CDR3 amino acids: CASSLGREGTDTQYF. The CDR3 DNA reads TGTGCCAGCAGCTTGGGGCGGGAGGGAACAGATACGCAGTATTTT.

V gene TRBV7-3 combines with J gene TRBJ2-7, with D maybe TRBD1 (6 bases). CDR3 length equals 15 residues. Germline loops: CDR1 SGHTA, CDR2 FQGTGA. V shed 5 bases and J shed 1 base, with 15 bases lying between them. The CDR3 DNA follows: TGTGCCAGCAGCCCCGATACAGGGTGGTCCTACGAGCAGTACTTC. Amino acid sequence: CASSPDTGWSYEQYF.

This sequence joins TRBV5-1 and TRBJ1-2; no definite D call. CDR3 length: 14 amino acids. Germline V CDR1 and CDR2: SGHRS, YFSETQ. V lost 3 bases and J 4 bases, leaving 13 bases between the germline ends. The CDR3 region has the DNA TGCGCCAGCAGCTCCCGGGTTAGTGGCTATGGCTACACCTTC. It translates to CASSSRVSGYGYTF. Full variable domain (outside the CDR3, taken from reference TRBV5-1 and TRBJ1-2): KAGVTQTPRYLIKTRGQQVTLSCSPISGHRSVSWYQQTPGQGLQFLFEYFSETQRNKGNFPGRFSGRQFSNSRSEMNVSTLELGDSALYLCASSSRVSGYGYTFGSGTRLTVV.

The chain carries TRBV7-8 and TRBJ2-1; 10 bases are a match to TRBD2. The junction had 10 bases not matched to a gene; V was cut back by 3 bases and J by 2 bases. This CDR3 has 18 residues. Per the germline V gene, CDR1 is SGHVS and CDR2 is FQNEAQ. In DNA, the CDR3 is TGTGCCAGCAGCTTGGGGACTAGCGAAAATTCTCCCTACAATGAGCAGTTCTTC. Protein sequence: CASSLGTSENSPYNEQFF. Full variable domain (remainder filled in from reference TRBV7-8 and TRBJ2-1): GAGVSQSPRYKVAKRGQDVALRCDPISGHVSLFWYQQALGQGPEFLTYFQNEAQLDKSGLPSDRFFAERPEGSVSTLKIQRTQQEDSAVYLCASSLGTSENSPYNEQFFGPGTRLTVL.

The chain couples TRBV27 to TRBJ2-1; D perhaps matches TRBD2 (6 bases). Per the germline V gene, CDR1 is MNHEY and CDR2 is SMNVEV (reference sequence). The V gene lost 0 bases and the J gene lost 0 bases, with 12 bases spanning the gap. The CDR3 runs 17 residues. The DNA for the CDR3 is TGTGCCAGCAGTTTATCAGTGAGGGGAGGCTCCTACAATGAGCAGTTCTTC. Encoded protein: CASSLSVRGGSYNEQFF.

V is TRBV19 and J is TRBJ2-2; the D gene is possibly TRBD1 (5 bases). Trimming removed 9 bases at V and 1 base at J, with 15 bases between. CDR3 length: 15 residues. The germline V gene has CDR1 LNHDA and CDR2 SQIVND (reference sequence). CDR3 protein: CASTSRARNTGELFF. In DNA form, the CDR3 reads TGTGCCAGCACCAGCAGGGCCCGGAACACCGGGGAGCTGTTTTTT.

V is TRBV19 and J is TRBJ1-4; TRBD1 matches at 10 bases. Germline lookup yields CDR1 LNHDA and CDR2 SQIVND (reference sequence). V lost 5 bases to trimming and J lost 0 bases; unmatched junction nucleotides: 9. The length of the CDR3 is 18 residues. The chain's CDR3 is CASSRGQGVFATNEKLFF. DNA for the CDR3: TGTGCCAGTAGTCGCGGACAGGGGGTTTTTGCAACTAATGAAAAACTGTTTTTT.

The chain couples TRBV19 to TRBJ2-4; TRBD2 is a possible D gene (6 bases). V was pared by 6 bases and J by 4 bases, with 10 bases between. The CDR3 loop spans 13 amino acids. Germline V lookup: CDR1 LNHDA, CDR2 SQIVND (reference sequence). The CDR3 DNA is TGTGCCAGTAGAGGGCGGGGTAAAAACATTCAGTACTTC. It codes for CASRGRGKNIQYF.